This record concerns one T cell receptor beta chain sequence. Its antigen is currently not known. Within one base of it there is no much larger clone, and no base qualities were kept. To sequence the TCRbeta CDR3 region, genomic DNA was isolated from the sorted cells. The immunoSEQ Assay was used for sequencing of TCRbeta CDR3 regions. TCRdb provides this immuneACCESS table in a form limited to in-frame rearrangements. Some clones are lacking; in checked studies, under half of them reflect an unresolved V gene, and why the rest are absent is not known. For this sample the table gives roughly 50,000 clones, of which over 80% were detected only once. The ten largest clonotypes hold 3.9% of the sample. The data originate from a study of OX40 agonist ivuxolimab in advanced cancers. About the study as a whole: Ivuxolimab was an agonistic, fully human IgG2 monoclonal antibody directed against OX40 (CD134), a costimulatory receptor. The monotherapy dose-escalation portion (N ≈ 57 patients) of the phase I ivuxolimab trial is reported in the paper. The dose-escalation cohort was 82.7% male with a mean age of approximately 60 years, ranging from roughly 23 to 80. Intravenous ivuxolimab was administered to patients every 2 weeks at six dose levels: 0.01, 0.1, 0.3, 1.5, 3 and 10 mg/kg. Prior anti-PD-1, anti-PD-L1 or anti-CTLA-4 therapy was permitted, and checkpoint inhibitors had been received by roughly 42% of dose-escalation patients. Peripheral TCRbeta sequencing aimed to test whether ivuxolimab altered TCR sequence diversity and caused clonal T-cell expansion. Among the approximately 50 dose-escalation patients, about 19 had hepatocellular carcinoma, 15 or so melanoma, 9 renal cell carcinoma and 9 head and neck cancer. Partial responses occurred in three dose-escalation patients, of whom one had hepatocellular carcinoma and two had cutaneous melanoma.

The study at large found these results: The antigen specificity of the clonally expanded peripheral T cells was not determined. At doses of 0.1 to 3.0 mg/kg, clonal expansion of both CD4+ and CD8+ T cells in blood was seen between baseline and week 6. Low levels of normalized T-cell clonal expansion were also seen in some patients who did not respond. After ivuxolimab, expanded clones were on average more numerous among CD8+ T cells than among CD4+ T cells. In partial responders in the 0.1-3.0 mg/kg groups, normalized peripheral clonal expansion was found to be among the lowest, especially among CD8+ T cells.

The trial excluded patients who had a history of autoimmune disease or who were on systemic immunosuppression. In every dose cohort, peripheral blood was drawn for TCR sequencing at baseline, cycle 4 day 1, and cycle 7 day 1. Samples came from an open-label, multicenter, first-in-human phase I dose-escalation trial of ivuxolimab. Adults with locally advanced or metastatic head and neck squamous cell, hepatocellular, melanoma or renal cell carcinoma were enrolled in the trial. Before TCR sequencing, CD4+ and CD8+ T cells were separately sorted from peripheral blood. The clonotype comes from an adult with an advanced solid tumor such as melanoma, head and neck, liver or kidney cancer. The sample consisted of CD4+ or CD8+ T cells sorted from blood, taken in a trial of the OX40 agonist ivuxolimab.

The CDR3 region has the sequence CASSTTGGNNEQFF. Read as DNA, the sequence is TGTGCCAGCAGTACGACCGGGGGGAACAATGAGCAGTTCTTC. This chain is built from TRBV7-2 and TRBJ2-1, and TRBD2 aligns with 7 junction nucleotides. The V end gives up 6 bases and the J end 5 bases, leaving 7 bases in the junction not matched to a gene. Inclusive of the bounding cysteine and phenylalanine, the CDR3 is 14 residues long. The retained sequence is limited to the CDR3, 42 bases, with the frame set at the first base. The germline V gene provides CDR1 SGHTA and CDR2 FQGNSA.